What follows are 28 T cell receptor beta chains derived from one specimen sequenced in a study of T-cell memory formation after mild COVID-19 (dated by TCRdb to the early 2020s). Library construction relied on 5' RACE. The sample was run on an Illumina NovaSeq 6000. TCRdb reanalyzed the raw reads on its own, using fastp at Q25 for trimming and MiXCR for clone calling, and kept in-frame beta chains. Rows with a matching CDR3 protein are joined into one entry that keeps the most common DNA and genes. The sample table holds hundreds of thousands of distinct CDR3 sequences, of which approximately 19% were seen once. The ten largest clones take up 20% to 25% of the sample. The sequencing sample was made of PBMCs or a T cell subset sorted from them (not recorded which). These receptors all stem from a man aged 18 to 29 who had mild COVID-19 (a few samples of this study predate the infection). The sample titles of this study are shuffled in the database, so cell type and time point are left out; the donor was told from shared clones.

This clonotype has only a few counts. The chain combines TRBV6-2 or TRBV6-3 with TRBJ1-5; D may be TRBD1 (6 bases). V dropped 0 bases and J dropped 0 bases, with 9 bases sitting between them. Looked up from germline, CDR1 is MNHEY and CDR2 is SVGEGT. The CDR3 is 16 amino acids. Here the CDR3 reads CASSYSGGRSNQPQHF. The CDR3 DNA is TGTGCCAGCAGTTACTCTGGGGGCCGTAGCAATCAGCCCCAGCATTTT.

In its sample, this clonotype was seen a few times. The gene calls are TRBV7-2 and TRBJ1-6; tentative D call: TRBD1 (5 bases). In germline, CDR1 is SGHTA, CDR2 FQGNSA. The ends were cut back, 0 bases at V and 9 bases at J, with 18 bases in the middle. This CDR3 has 17 amino acids. The CDR3 spells CASSLAPMGGVSSPLHF. The CDR3 DNA reads TGTGCCAGCAGCTTAGCGCCGATGGGGGGGGTGAGTTCACCCCTCCACTTT.

CDR3 loop: CATSDRPPSGGRYNEQFF. CDR3 DNA sequence: TGTGCCACCAGTGACCGACCCCCTAGCGGGGGACGATACAATGAGCAGTTCTTC. V gene TRBV24-1 combines with J gene TRBJ2-1; TRBD2 agrees at 10 bases. The CDR3 runs 18 residues. Germline lookup yields CDR1 KGHDR and CDR2 SFDVKD. The J segment lost 4 bases and the V segment lost 4 bases, leaving 12 bases of the junction unmatched.

The chain joins TRBV5-1 to TRBJ2-1, with D possibly TRBD2 on 5 matching bases. The CDR3 runs 15 residues. Trimming took 1 base from V and 0 from J, leaving 8 bases between them. Germline V CDR1 and CDR2: SGHRS, YFSETQ. Written as DNA, the CDR3 is TGCGCCAGCAGCTTGCTAGCCAGCTCCTACAATGAGCAGTTCTTC. This gives the protein CASSLLASSYNEQFF. The complete variable domain, with remaining parts taken from reference TRBV5-1 and TRBJ2-1, reads KAGVTQTPRYLIKTRGQQVTLSCSPISGHRSVSWYQQTPGQGLQFLFEYFSETQRNKGNFPGRFSGRQFSNSRSEMNVSTLELGDSALYLCASSLLASSYNEQFFGPGTRLTVL.

This clonotype was seen more than once but under ten times. The CDR3 bases are TGCGCCAGCAGCGTGGGACTAGCGGGGGCGAATACGCAGTATTTT. This sequence encodes CASSVGLAGANTQYF. This chain links TRBV5-1 with TRBJ2-3; TRBD2 matches 14 bases. There are 15 residues in the CDR3. Germline values: CDR1 SGHRS, CDR2 YFSETQ. Germline trimming cut 4 bases from V and 7 bases from J; bases unmatched to any gene: 5.

This clonotype has just a few counts. The rearrangement links TRBV6-5 to TRBJ1-2; D is ambiguous. The CDR3 loop spans 14 amino acids. Trimming stripped 3 bases from V and 4 bases from J, with 12 bases between. Germline V CDR1 and CDR2: MNHEY, SVGAGI. CDR3 region: CASSYDGYFYGYTF. Written as DNA, the CDR3 is TGTGCCAGCAGTTATGACGGATACTTCTATGGCTACACCTTC.

This chain connects TRBV27 to TRBJ1-2, with D unresolved. This CDR3 has 13 amino acids. Per germline, CDR1 MNHEY and CDR2 SMNVEV (reference sequence). V lost 4 bases, J lost 7 bases, and 13 bases lay in between. CDR3 sequence reads: CASSSGRAVGYTF. CDR3 nucleotides: TGTGCCAGCAGTTCAGGAAGGGCTGTTGGCTACACCTTC.

About this clonotype: At one end the junction does not follow the germline gene, possibly because of a read error. The rearrangement uses TRBV7-2 and TRBJ2-5; D gene ambiguous. Germline CDR1 is SGHTA and CDR2 is FQGNSA. The length of the CDR3 is 14 residues. CDR3 region: CASSRETYQDTQYF. CDR3 nucleotide sequence: TGTGCCAGCAGCCGAGAGACGTACCAAGATACCCAGTACTTC.

This chain uses TRBV12-3 or TRBV12-4 with TRBJ1-5, with 9 bases aligning to TRBD1. Trimming took 7 bases from V and 6 from J; bases not matched to a gene: 10. The CDR3 has 15 residues. CDR3 region: CASIPYGTGSQPQHF. The CDR3 region has the DNA TGTGCCAGCATCCCTTACGGGACAGGGAGTCAGCCCCAGCATTTT.

The chain links TRBV27 to TRBJ2-3; 11 positions agree with TRBD2. V gave up 6 bases and J gave up 3 bases; unmatched junction bases: 14. The germline V gene encodes CDR1 MNHEY and CDR2 SMNVEV (reference sequence). The CDR3 loop spans 18 amino acids. As DNA, the CDR3 is TGTGCCAGCAGCGACCTACGGACTAGCGGGTATTGGACAGATACGCAGTATTTT. Translation: CASSDLRTSGYWTDTQYF.

Only a few counts were recorded for this clonotype. The CDR3 region has the DNA TGTGCCATCAGTTTTACAGGGGTCTCTGGCTACACCTTC. It is translated as CAISFTGVSGYTF. The chain couples TRBV10-3 to TRBJ1-2, with 7 nucleotides matching TRBD1. CDR3 length equals 13 residues. Trimming at V came to 5 bases and at J to 7 bases, leaving 7 bases not matched to a gene. CDR1 is ENHRY and CDR2 is SYGVKD in the germline V gene.

This clonotype came up a few times. The genes are TRBV20-1 and TRBJ2-5, with 8 bases matching TRBD2. After removal of 5 bases from V and 5 bases from J, the junction contained 10 bases not matched to a gene. The CDR3 extends over 14 amino acids. The V gene's germline CDR1 is DFQATT and CDR2 SNEGSKA (reference sequence). CDR3 coding DNA: TGCAGTGCTGGCCTAGCGGGCATTGGGGAGACCCAGTACTTC. Protein product: CSAGLAGIGETQYF.

This clonotype was seen only a few times. V and J are TRBV12-5 and TRBJ2-7; 7 positions match TRBD1. The CDR3 totals 14 residues. Losses at the gene ends were 3 bases for V and 6 bases for J; bases not matched to a gene: 8. CDR1 is LGHNT, CDR2 FRNRAP, per germline. The CDR3 coding sequence is TGTGCTAGTGGTTTCAACAGGGGAGCCTCCGAGCAGTACTTC. Protein sequence: CASGFNRGASEQYF.

This clonotype was seen ten or more times. The V and J genes are TRBV18 and TRBJ2-1; D uncertain. From germline, CDR1 is KGHSH and CDR2 LQKENI. V dropped 4 bases and J dropped 4 bases, with 11 bases sitting between them. The CDR3 loop spans 14 amino acids. This chain's CDR3 is CASSLDRSYNEQFF. CDR3 coding DNA: TGTGCCAGCTCACTGGATCGATCGTACAATGAGCAGTTCTTC. Full variable domain (remainder filled in from reference TRBV18 and TRBJ2-1): NAGVMQNPRHLVRRRGQEARLRCSPMKGHSHVYWYRQLPEEGLKFMVYLQKENIIDESGMPKERFSAEFPKEGPSILRIQQVVRGDSAAYFCASSLDRSYNEQFFGPGTRLTVL.

This chain joins TRBV7-9 and TRBJ2-7, with TRBD2 as a possible D gene (6 bases). Trimming cost V 1 base and J 4 bases, with 14 bases left between them. The CDR3 extends over 15 amino acids. Germline CDR1 is SEHNR and CDR2 is FQNEAQ (reference sequence). CDR3 DNA sequence: TGTGCCAGCAGCTTAGTGTCGGGGGAGCCTTACGAGCAGTACTTC. Its protein is CASSLVSGEPYEQYF.

This clonotype was observed a few times. This chain uses TRBV6-2 or TRBV6-3 with TRBJ2-3; the D is unclear. This CDR3 is 14 amino acids long. Germline loops: CDR1 MNHEY, CDR2 SVGEGT. The V end lost 5 bases, the J end lost 5 bases, and 14 bases lay between the germline ends. The CDR3 coding sequence is TGTGCCAGCAGTGAAGAGCTGAACAAAGATACGCAGTATTTT. Protein sequence: CASSEELNKDTQYF.

The chain uses TRBV27 and TRBJ1-1; D is ambiguous. Trimming pared 2 bases from V and 4 bases from J, leaving 17 bases between. The CDR3 sequence is 16 residues long. The germline V gene has CDR1 MNHEY and CDR2 SMNVEV (reference sequence). The CDR3 spells CASSLPPWGIRTEAFF. The CDR3 nucleotides read TGTGCCAGCAGTTTACCCCCTTGGGGTATCCGCACTGAAGCTTTCTTT.

The chain employs TRBV2 and TRBJ2-3, with D uncertain. Germline V lookup: CDR1 SNHLY, CDR2 FYNNEI. V shed 4 bases and J shed 5 bases, with 10 bases lying between them. CDR3 length equals 13 residues. CDR3 protein: CASSGRVGDTQYF. CDR3 nucleotides: TGTGCCAGCAGTGGAAGGGTTGGAGATACGCAGTATTTT.

The chain employs TRBV6-2 or TRBV6-3 and TRBJ2-1; TRBD2 aligns across 10 bases. The CDR3 length is 12 residues. From germline, CDR1 is MNHEY and CDR2 SVGEGT. The J segment lost 15 bases and the V segment lost 4 bases, leaving 6 bases of the junction unmatched. CDR3 protein: CASSSLRLAGFF. The CDR3 region has the DNA TGTGCCAGCAGTTCTCTAAGACTAGCGGGGTTCTTC.

The chain has TRBV12-3 or TRBV12-4 and TRBJ2-3; TRBD1 aligns across 7 bases. The CDR3 is 15 amino acids. J gave up 9 bases and V 5 bases, and 14 bases lay outside the gene matches. The chain's CDR3 is CASSPTLTQTGTQYF. CDR3 nucleotide sequence: TGTGCCAGCAGTCCCACATTGACACAGACAGGGACGCAGTATTTT.

This clonotype has just a few counts. The J gene is TRBJ2-3, the V gene TRBV9, with TRBD2 identical over 8 bases. This CDR3 region has 15 residues. Germline V lookup: CDR1 SGDLS, CDR2 YYNGEE. The V gene end was trimmed by 4 bases and the J gene end by 2 bases; junction bases not matched to a gene: 6. The CDR3 region has the DNA TGTGCCAGCAGCAATGGAGCGGGGGTCACAGATACGCAGTATTTT. It translates to CASSNGAGVTDTQYF.

This clonotype was observed a few times. V is TRBV6-5 and J is TRBJ1-3, with D hard to call. V lost 6 bases and J 0 bases, leaving 6 bases between the germline ends. The CDR3 extends over 13 amino acids. The germline V gene has CDR1 MNHEY and CDR2 SVGAGI. CDR3 nucleotides: TGTGCCAGCAGAACGATCTCTGGAAACACCATATATTTT. Amino acids: CASRTISGNTIYF.

This clonotype was picked up a small number of times. The limits of the CDR3 on the DNA are not certain, so only TCRdb's listed CDR3 is given. V gene TRBV20-1 combines with J gene TRBJ1-1; the D call in the table, TRBD1, was not verified against the DNA. The CDR3 sequence runs 13 residues, both termini included. CDR1 is DFQATT, CDR2 SNEGSKA, per germline (reference sequence). The CDR3 loop is CSARDRVGQGTFF.

This chain joins TRBV7-3 and TRBJ2-1, with 9 bases aligning to TRBD2. Germline loops: CDR1 SGHTA, CDR2 FQGTGA. The CDR3 is made up of 13 amino acids. V lost 5 bases and J lost 8; bases outside the gene matches: 4. The CDR3 sequence: CASSLGTSYEQFF. CDR3 nucleotides: TGTGCCAGCAGCCTCGGGACTAGCTATGAGCAGTTCTTC.

The V gene is TRBV4-2, the J gene TRBJ2-4, with D possibly matching TRBD2 (5 bases). Germline CDR1 is LGHNA and CDR2 is YNFKEQ. The CDR3 runs to 16 residues. V dropped 1 base and J dropped 2 bases, with 12 bases sitting between them. CDR3: CASSQAPGFTKNIQYF. The CDR3 region has the DNA TGTGCCAGCAGCCAAGCTCCGGGGTTCACCAAAAACATTCAGTACTTC.

V usage is TRBV20-1 and J usage is TRBJ1-1; D gene uncertain. CDR1 is DFQATT and CDR2 is SNEGSKA in the germline V gene (reference sequence). The CDR3 loop spans 12 amino acids. The V and J ends lost 3 bases and 1 base respectively, with 6 bases between them. CDR3 DNA: TGCAGTGCTAGGGGTAGGAACACTGAAGCTTTCTTT. As protein: CSARGRNTEAFF.

The chain links TRBV2 to TRBJ1-3; weak D call: TRBD1 (6 bases). In germline, CDR1 is SNHLY, CDR2 FYNNEI. Trimming left V 4 bases short and J 0 bases short, with 10 bases between. The CDR3 sequence is 15 residues long. CDR3 loop: CASSGGHLSGNTIYF. Written as DNA, the CDR3 is TGTGCCAGCAGTGGGGGACACCTCTCTGGAAACACCATATATTTT.

This clonotype has a handful of counts. The chain couples TRBV5-1 to TRBJ2-6; the match to TRBD1 covers 10 bases. The V gene's germline CDR1 is SGHRS and CDR2 YFSETQ. The CDR3 has 17 residues. The ends lost 3 bases at V and 0 bases at J; junction bases unmatched: 3. The CDR3 DNA sequence: TGCGCCAGCAGCTGGGACAGGGGATCCTCTGGGGCCAACGTCCTGACTTTC. It codes for CASSWDRGSSGANVLTF. The full variable domain, its missing parts supplied by reference TRBV5-1 and TRBJ2-6, is KAGVTQTPRYLIKTRGQQVTLSCSPISGHRSVSWYQQTPGQGLQFLFEYFSETQRNKGNFPGRFSGRQFSNSRSEMNVSTLELGDSALYLCASSWDRGSSGANVLTFGAGSRLTVL.